This passage covers 8 T cell receptor beta chains from one sample sequenced in a study of identical twins. TCRdb re-called the 5' RACE reads with MiXCR, one entry per CDR3 protein. The sample contains hundreds of thousands of distinct CDR3 sequences, 9% to 15% of which appear only once. These data were also filed under a second study, of yellow fever vaccine responses in identical twins.

Sequences were obtained from PBMCs. Receptors originate from a young woman in good health.

A few counts support this clonotype. The gene calls are TRBV6-4 and TRBJ2-3; D is tentatively TRBD1 or TRBD2 (5 bases each). The CDR3 runs 13 residues. Germline V CDR1 and CDR2: MRHNA, SNTAGT. The V gene lost 2 bases and the J gene lost 2 bases, with 5 bases spanning the gap. The CDR3 sequence: CASSDGTTDTQYF. The CDR3 coding sequence is TGTGCCAGCAGTGACGGGACCACAGATACGCAGTATTTT.

This chain joins TRBV5-6 and TRBJ1-1; 7 nucleotides agree with TRBD1. V lost 0 bases, J lost 4 bases, and 9 bases stayed unmatched. Germline loops: CDR1 SGHDT, CDR2 YYEEEE. The CDR3 runs 16 residues. The CDR3: CASSLAMTGRGTEAFF. Written as DNA, the CDR3 is TGTGCCAGCAGCTTGGCCATGACAGGGAGGGGCACTGAAGCTTTCTTT.

V gene TRBV27 combines with J gene TRBJ1-1, with D tentatively TRBD1 (6 bases). Between the trimmed V and J ends, which lost 5 bases and 6 bases, there was a span of 16 bases. The CDR3 runs to 14 residues. The germline CDR1 and CDR2 sequences are MNHEY and SMNVEV (reference sequence). Here the CDR3 reads CASSQTGFEPEAFF. In DNA form, the CDR3 reads TGTGCCAGCAGTCAGACAGGATTTGAACCTGAAGCTTTCTTT.

The chain carries TRBV6-1 and TRBJ2-7; no firm D call. The CDR3 runs to 11 residues. V was pared by 4 bases and J by 3 bases, with 4 bases between. CDR1 is MNHNS and CDR2 is SASEGT in the germline V gene. The CDR3 sequence is CASSGYYEQYV. CDR3 nucleotide sequence: TGTGCCAGCAGTGGTTACTACGAGCAGTACGTC.

CDR3 amino acids: CAISVGTATPNEQFF. The CDR3 coding sequence is TGTGCCATCAGTGTGGGGACAGCGACTCCCAATGAGCAGTTCTTC. The J gene is TRBJ2-1, the V gene TRBV10-3; 7 bases fit TRBD1. Germline V gene sequence: CDR1 ENHRY, CDR2 SYGVKD. V dropped 4 bases and J dropped 6; count of bases not matched to a gene: 9. The CDR3 contains 15 residues.

The sample holds one count of this clonotype. This chain joins TRBV10-3 and TRBJ2-7; the D gene is possibly TRBD2 (6 bases). Germline CDR1 is ENHRY and CDR2 is SYGVKD. Deletions cut 0 bases from V and 2 bases from J, with 8 bases between. The CDR3 length is 14 residues. For the CDR3, the DNA is TGTGCCATCAGTGAGTCTAGCGGAGCCTACGAGCAGTACTTC. Amino acid sequence: CAISESSGAYEQYF.

Comment on this clonotype: This may be a read error, as it is one base from a much larger clone. The chain couples TRBV28 to TRBJ2-7; D uncertain. V was shortened by 3 bases and J by 5 bases, with 8 bases between the two germline ends. Germline CDR1 and CDR2: MDHEN and SYDVKM. This CDR3 has 12 amino acids. CDR3 sequence: CASSFSPHEQYF. For the CDR3, the DNA is TGTGCCAGCAGTTTCTCCCCCCACGAGCAGTACTTC. Together with reference TRBV28 and TRBJ2-7, the CDR3 gives the full variable domain: DVKVTQSSRYLVKRTGEKVFLECVQDMDHENMFWYRQDPGLGLRLIYFSYDVKMKEKGDIPEGYSVSREKKERFSLILESASTNQTSMYLCASSFSPHEQYFGPGTRLTVT.

The gene calls are TRBV10-3 and TRBJ1-1; 7 bases agree with TRBD1. This CDR3 spans 16 amino acids. Per the germline V gene, CDR1 is ENHRY and CDR2 is SYGVKD. V was clipped by 5 bases and J by 2 bases; unmatched bases: 11. CDR3 sequence reads: CAISPHPGQSNTEAFF. Written as DNA, the CDR3 is TGTGCCATCAGTCCCCACCCGGGACAGAGCAACACTGAAGCTTTCTTT.